The entry below describes one T cell receptor beta chain. As yet, its antigen is unknown. This entry is derived from a study of CD8 T cells in ankylosing spondylitis. Germline V CDR1 and CDR2: SGHRS, YFSETQ. CDR3 length: 12 residues. The junction had 2 bases not matched to a gene; V was cut back by 3 bases and J by 9 bases. Findings of the study overall: Ankylosing spondylitis blood seemed to carry a telltale TCR beta motif made of under ten highly homologous variants.

TCRdb re-analysed the 5' RACE reads in MiXCR, keeping a single row per CDR3 protein. The sample includes 250,000 to 300,000 distinct CDR3 sequences, roughly 20% of them seen just once. The TCR comes from a male donor with ankylosing spondylitis or in good health (not recorded which). This chain joins TRBV5-1 and TRBJ2-1, with 8 bases that match TRBD1. Sequences were obtained from blood, either unsorted or a sorted T cell fraction (not recorded which). The CDR3 DNA sequence: TGCGCCAGCAGCTGGGACAGGTCTGAGCAGTTCTTC. This encodes CASSWDRSEQFF.